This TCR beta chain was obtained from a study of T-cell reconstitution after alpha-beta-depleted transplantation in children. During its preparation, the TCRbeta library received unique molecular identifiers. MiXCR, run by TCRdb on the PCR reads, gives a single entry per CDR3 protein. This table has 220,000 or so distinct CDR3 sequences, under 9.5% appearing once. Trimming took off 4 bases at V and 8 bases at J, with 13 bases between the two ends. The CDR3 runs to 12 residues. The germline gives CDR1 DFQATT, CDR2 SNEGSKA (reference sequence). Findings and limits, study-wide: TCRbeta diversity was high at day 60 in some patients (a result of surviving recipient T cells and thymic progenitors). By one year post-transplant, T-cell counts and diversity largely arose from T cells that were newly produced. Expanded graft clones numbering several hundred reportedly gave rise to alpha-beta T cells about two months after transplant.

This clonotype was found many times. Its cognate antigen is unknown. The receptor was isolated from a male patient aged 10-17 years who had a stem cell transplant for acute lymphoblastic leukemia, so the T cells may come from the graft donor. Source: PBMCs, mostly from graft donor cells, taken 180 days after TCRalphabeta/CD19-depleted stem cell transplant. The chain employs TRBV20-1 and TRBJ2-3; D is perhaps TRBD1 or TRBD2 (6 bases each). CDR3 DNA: TGCAGTGCTACGGGGGCCGGGGGTACGCAGTATTTT. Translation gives CSATGAGGTQYF.